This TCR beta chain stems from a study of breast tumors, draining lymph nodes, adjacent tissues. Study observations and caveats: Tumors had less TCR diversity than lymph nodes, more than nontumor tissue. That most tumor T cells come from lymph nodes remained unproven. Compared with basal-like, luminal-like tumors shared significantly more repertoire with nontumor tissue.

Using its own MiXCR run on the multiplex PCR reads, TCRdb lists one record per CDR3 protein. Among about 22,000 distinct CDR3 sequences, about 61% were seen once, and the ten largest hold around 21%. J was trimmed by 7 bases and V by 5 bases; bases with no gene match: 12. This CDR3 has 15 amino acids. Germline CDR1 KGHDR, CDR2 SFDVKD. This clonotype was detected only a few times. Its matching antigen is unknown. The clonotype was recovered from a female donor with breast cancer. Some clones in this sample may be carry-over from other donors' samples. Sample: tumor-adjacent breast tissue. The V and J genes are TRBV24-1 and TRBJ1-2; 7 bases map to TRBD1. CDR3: CATSARDSLVGGYTF. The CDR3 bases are TGTGCCACCAGTGCCCGGGACAGCCTTGTTGGTGGCTACACCTTC.